This TCR beta chain was sequenced for a study of T-cell reconstitution after alpha-beta-depleted transplantation in children. V lost 6 bases to trimming and J lost 4 bases, with 17 bases between them. The germline gives CDR1 DFQATT, CDR2 SNEGSKA (reference sequence). The CDR3 has 14 amino acids. There are many counts of this clonotype. Preparation of the TCRbeta library involved a method that used unique molecular identifiers. Via MiXCR, TCRdb re-called the PCR reads, giving one row per CDR3 protein. This sample yields around 600,000 distinct CDR3 sequences, of which roughly a tenth are seen a single time; about 4% belongs to the top ten.

The sample consisted of PBMCs from the stem cell graft donor, taken from the stem cell graft. This TCR derives from a human donor who donated a stem cell graft to a child with acute myeloid leukemia. This chain links TRBV20-1 with TRBJ2-3, with D perhaps TRBD2 (6 bases). CDR3 bases: TGCAGTGCATTCTCGTCGGGAGTCGCAGATACGCAGTATTTT. It yields the protein CSAFSSGVADTQYF.